This T cell receptor (beta chain) was captured in a study of blood T cell repertoires in COVID-19. Looking at the study overall: Both acute and convalescent COVID-19 samples were obtained from the United States, Italy and Spain. PBMCs, B-cell-depleted T cells, or T cells provided the cDNA or gDNA that made up the material.

This clone is judged medium-sized. Source study methods: Reference gene primer amplification gave estimated nucleated cell counts. The protocol was immunoSEQ multiplex PCR, while the TCRdb copy is restricted to in-frame clones and leaves out a portion. D and trimming come from the DNA, and the V and J calls and clone size come from that table. The top ten hold roughly an eighth of the sample, which has fewer than 45,000 clones, about nine tenths seen once. Sample: peripheral blood. This TCR derives from a human donor in a cohort sampled during active COVID-19.

The chain's CDR3 is CASSQGNDRGETEAFF. The CDR3 bases are TGTGCCAGCAGCCAAGGCAATGACAGGGGGGAAACTGAAGCTTTCTTT. The J gene is TRBJ1-1, the V gene TRBV3-1 (or the pseudogene TRBV3-2); 9 bases line up with TRBD1. CDR1 and CDR2 (germline): LGHDT, YNNKEL (reference sequence). The length of the CDR3 is 16 residues. The junction had 8 bases not matched to a gene; V was cut back by 1 base and J by 5 bases.